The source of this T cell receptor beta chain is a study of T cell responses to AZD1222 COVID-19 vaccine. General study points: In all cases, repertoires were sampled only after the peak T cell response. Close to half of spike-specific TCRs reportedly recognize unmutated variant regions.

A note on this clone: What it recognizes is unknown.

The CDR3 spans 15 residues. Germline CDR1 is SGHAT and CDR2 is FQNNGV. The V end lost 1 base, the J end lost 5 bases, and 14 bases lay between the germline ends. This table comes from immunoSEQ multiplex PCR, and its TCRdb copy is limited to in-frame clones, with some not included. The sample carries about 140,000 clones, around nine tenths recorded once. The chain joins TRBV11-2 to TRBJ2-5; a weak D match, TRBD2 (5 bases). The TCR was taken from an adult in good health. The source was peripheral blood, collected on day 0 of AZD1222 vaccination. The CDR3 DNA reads TGTGCCAGCAGCTTAGCCCGGGGATCAGTTGAGACCCAGTACTTC. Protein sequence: CASSLARGSVETQYF.